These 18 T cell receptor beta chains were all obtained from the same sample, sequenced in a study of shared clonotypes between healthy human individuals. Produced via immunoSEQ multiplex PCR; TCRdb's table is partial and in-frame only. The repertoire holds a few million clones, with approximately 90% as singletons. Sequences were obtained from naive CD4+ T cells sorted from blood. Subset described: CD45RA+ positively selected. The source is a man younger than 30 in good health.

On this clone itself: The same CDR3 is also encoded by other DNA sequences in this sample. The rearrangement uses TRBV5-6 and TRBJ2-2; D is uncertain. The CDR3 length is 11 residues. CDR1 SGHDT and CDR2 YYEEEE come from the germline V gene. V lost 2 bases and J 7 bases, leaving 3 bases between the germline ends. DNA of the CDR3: TGTGCCAGCAGCTTCCTCGGGGAGCTGTTTTTT. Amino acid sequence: CASSFLGELFF.

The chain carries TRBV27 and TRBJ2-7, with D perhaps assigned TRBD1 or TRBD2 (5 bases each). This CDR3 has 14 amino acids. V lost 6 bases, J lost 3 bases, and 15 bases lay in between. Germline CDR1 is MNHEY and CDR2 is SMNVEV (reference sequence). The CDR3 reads CASRPWDGYYEQYF. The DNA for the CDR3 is TGTGCCAGCAGACCCTGGGACGGCTACTACGAGCAGTACTTC.

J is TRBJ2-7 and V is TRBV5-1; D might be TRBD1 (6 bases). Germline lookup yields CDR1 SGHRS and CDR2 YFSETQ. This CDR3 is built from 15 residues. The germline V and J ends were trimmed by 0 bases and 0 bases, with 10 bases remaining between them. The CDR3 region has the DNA TGCGCCAGCAGCTTGGTAGGGACATCCTCCTACGAGCAGTACTTC. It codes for CASSLVGTSSYEQYF.

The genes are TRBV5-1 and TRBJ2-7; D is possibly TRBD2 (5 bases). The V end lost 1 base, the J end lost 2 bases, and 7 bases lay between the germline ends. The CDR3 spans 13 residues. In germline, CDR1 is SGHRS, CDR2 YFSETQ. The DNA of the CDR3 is TGCGCCAGCAGCTTGAGAGGGACCTACGAGCAGTACTTC. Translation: CASSLRGTYEQYF.

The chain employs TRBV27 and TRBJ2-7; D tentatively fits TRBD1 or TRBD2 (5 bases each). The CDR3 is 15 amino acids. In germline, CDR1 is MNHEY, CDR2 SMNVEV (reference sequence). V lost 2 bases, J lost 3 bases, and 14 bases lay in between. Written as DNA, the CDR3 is TGTGCCAGCAGTTTAAGGGGTGGACTGATCTACGAGCAGTACTTC. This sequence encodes CASSLRGGLIYEQYF.

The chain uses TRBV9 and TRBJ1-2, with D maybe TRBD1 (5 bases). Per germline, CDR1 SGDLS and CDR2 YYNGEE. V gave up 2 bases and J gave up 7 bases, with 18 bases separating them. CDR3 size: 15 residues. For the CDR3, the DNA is TGTGCCAGCAGCGTGGGACCAGACAGCGACGGTGGCTACACCTTC. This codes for CASSVGPDSDGGYTF. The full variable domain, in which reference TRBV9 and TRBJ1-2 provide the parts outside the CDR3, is DSGVTQTPKHLITATGQRVTLRCSPRSGDLSVYWYQQSLDQGLQFLIQYYNGEERAKGNILERFSAQQFPDLHSELNLSSLELGDSALYFCASSVGPDSDGGYTFGSGTRLTVV.

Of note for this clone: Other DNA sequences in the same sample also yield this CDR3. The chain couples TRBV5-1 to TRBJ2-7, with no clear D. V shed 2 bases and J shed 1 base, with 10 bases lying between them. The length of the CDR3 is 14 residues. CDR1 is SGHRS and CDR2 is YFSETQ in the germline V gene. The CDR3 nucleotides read TGCGCCAGCAGCTTAGACTCTGGGTCCTACGAGCAGTACTTC. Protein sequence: CASSLDSGSYEQYF.

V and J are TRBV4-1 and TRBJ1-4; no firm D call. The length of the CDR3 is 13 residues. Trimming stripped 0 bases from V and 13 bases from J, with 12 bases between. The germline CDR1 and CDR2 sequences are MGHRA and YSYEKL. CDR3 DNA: TGCGCCAGCAGCCAAGATGTTCAAACACGACTGTTTTTT. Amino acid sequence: CASSQDVQTRLFF.

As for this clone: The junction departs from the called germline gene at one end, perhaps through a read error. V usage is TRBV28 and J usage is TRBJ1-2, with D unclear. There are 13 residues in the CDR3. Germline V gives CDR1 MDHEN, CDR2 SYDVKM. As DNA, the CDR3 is TGTGCCAGCAGTTTAAGTCAGGATGAGCAAAGGGCCTTC. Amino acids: CASSLSQDEQRAF.

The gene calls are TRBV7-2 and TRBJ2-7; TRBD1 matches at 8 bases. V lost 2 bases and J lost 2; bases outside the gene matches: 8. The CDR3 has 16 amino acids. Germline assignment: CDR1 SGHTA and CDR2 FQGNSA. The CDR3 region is CASSLNDRGLTYEQYF. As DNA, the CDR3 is TGTGCCAGCAGCTTAAATGACAGGGGTTTAACCTACGAGCAGTACTTC.

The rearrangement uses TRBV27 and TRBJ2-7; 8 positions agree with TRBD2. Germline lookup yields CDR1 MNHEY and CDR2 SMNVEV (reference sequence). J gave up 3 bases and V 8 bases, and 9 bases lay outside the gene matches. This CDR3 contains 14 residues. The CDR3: CASGSLAGGYEQYF. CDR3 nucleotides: TGTGCCAGCGGCTCCCTCGCGGGAGGCTACGAGCAGTACTTC.

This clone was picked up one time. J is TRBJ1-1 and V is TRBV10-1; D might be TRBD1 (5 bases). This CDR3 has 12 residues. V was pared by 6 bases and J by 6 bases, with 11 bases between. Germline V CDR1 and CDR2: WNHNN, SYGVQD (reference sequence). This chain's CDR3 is CASSEDRAEAFF. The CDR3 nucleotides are TGCGCCAGCAGCGAAGACAGAGCTGAAGCTTTCTTT.

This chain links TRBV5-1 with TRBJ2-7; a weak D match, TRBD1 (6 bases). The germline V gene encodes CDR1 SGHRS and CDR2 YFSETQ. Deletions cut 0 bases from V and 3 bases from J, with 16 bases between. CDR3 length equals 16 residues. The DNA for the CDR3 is TGCGCCAGCAGCTTGGATGGTCAGGGGAAAGGCTACGAGCAGTACTTC. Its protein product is CASSLDGQGKGYEQYF.

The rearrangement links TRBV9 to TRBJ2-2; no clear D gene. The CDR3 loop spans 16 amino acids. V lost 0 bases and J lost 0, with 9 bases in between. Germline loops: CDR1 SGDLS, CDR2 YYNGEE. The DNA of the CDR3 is TGTGCCAGCAGCGTAGGGGCAGATCCGAACACCGGGGAGCTGTTTTTT. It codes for CASSVGADPNTGELFF.

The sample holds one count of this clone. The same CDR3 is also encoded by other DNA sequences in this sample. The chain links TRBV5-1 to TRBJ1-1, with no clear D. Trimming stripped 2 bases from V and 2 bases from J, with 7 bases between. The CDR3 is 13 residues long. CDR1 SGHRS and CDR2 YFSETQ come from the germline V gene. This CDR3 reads CASSFSVNTEAFF. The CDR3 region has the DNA TGCGCCAGCAGCTTCAGTGTTAACACTGAAGCTTTCTTT.

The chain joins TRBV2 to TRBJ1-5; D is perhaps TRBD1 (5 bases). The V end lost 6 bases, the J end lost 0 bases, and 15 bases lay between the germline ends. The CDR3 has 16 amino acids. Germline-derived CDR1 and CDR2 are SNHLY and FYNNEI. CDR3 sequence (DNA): TGTGCCAGCAGATACTTGGACACCGATAGCAATCAGCCCCAGCATTTT. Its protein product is CASRYLDTDSNQPQHF.

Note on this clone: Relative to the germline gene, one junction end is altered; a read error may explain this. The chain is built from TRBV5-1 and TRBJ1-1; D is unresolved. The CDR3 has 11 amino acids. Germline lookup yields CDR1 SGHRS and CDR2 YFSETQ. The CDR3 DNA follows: TGTGCCAGCAGCTTGGTATCTGAAGCTTTCTTT. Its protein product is CASSLVSEAFF.

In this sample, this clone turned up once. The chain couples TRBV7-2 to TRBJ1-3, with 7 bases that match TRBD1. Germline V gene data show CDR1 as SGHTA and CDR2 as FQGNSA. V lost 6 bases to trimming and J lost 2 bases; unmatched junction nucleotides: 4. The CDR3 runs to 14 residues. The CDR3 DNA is TGTGCCAGCAGGGTCGACAGGGCTGGAAACACCATATATTTT. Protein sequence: CASRVDRAGNTIYF.